These 7 T cell receptor beta chains originate from one sample sequenced in a study of cytomegalovirus exposure and HLA in healthy donors. In the PCR, 60 Vbeta and 13 Jbeta primers were used. TCRdb keeps only in-frame clones here, not all; method: immunoSEQ multiplex PCR. The sample shows about 200,000 clones, 82% of them seen only once. The source material was PBMCs. Receptor source: a boy aged 2 to 9 in good health and CMV-seronegative.

This chain connects TRBV10-3 to TRBJ1-2; TRBD1 is a possible D gene (5 bases). CDR1 ENHRY and CDR2 SYGVKD come from the germline V gene. The CDR3 spans 13 residues. Trimming pared 4 bases from V and 4 bases from J, leaving 10 bases between. CDR3 sequence: CAISAQVTYGYTF. The CDR3 DNA follows: TGTGCCATCAGTGCACAGGTCACCTATGGCTACACCTTC.

J is TRBJ1-1 and V is TRBV6-5; 9 bases are shared with TRBD1. CDR1 and CDR2 from the germline V gene are MNHEY and SVGAGI. This CDR3 has 15 amino acids. The junction had 10 bases not matched to a gene; V was cut back by 7 bases and J by 4 bases. CDR3 in amino acids: CASTLGTGIGTEAFF. The CDR3 DNA follows: TGTGCCAGCACCCTAGGGACAGGGATCGGCACTGAAGCTTTCTTT.

The rearrangement joins TRBV6-5 to TRBJ1-5; no reliable D call. Trimming removed 5 bases from V and 6 bases from J, with 11 bases in between. Per the germline V gene, CDR1 is MNHEY and CDR2 is SVGAGI. The CDR3 extends over 13 amino acids. The CDR3 here is CASSEIFGQPQHF. DNA for the CDR3: TGTGCCAGCAGTGAAATTTTCGGTCAGCCCCAGCATTTT.

Here the CDR3 DNA reads TGTGCCAGCAGCCGACAGCACACTGAAGCTTTCTTT. This gives the protein CASSRQHTEAFF. This chain uses TRBV7-9 with TRBJ1-1; TRBD1 might be the D (5 bases). V shed 5 bases and J shed 3 bases, with 7 bases lying between them. This CDR3 has 12 residues. Germline CDR1 reads SEHNR; CDR2 reads FQNEAQ (reference sequence).

The V call is TRBV4-3, the J call TRBJ2-3, with D possibly TRBD1 on 6 matching bases. V lost 3 bases, J lost 2 bases, and 21 bases lay in between. The CDR3 is 18 residues long. Germline V CDR1 and CDR2: LGHNA, YSLEER. Written as DNA, the CDR3 is TGCGCCAGCAGCCACTACGGGTGGGACAAGGTGACCACAGATACGCAGTATTTT. Amino acid sequence: CASSHYGWDKVTTDTQYF.

The chain has TRBV4-3 and TRBJ1-1; 8 nucleotides match TRBD1. The germline V gene encodes CDR1 LGHNA and CDR2 YSLEER. The CDR3 extends over 16 amino acids. V shed 0 bases, J shed 1 base, and the junction held 4 bases outside the gene matches. In DNA, the CDR3 is TGCGCCAGCAGCCAAGAAAGGACAGGGACGAACACTGAAGCTTTCTTT. Translation: CASSQERTGTNTEAFF.

This rearrangement joins TRBV11-2 to TRBJ2-7; 9 bases fit TRBD1. The germline gives CDR1 SGHAT, CDR2 FQNNGV. CDR3 length: 16 residues. V trimming: 5 bases; J trimming: 3 bases; junction bases outside the gene matches: 11. CDR3 sequence reads: CASSQSSGQGGYEQYF. CDR3 DNA sequence: TGTGCCAGCAGCCAGTCCTCGGGACAGGGCGGCTACGAGCAGTACTTC.